This T cell receptor (beta chain) came from a study of cytotoxic CD8 clonotypes in ibrutinib-treated CLL. About the study: Following treatment for a median roughly 11 months, range 6 to 36, response samples were then taken. The study, taken as a whole, reports: The times at which samples were taken varied between sustained-remission and progressing patients.

Comment on this clone: The antigen remains unidentified.

This CDR3 comprises 16 residues. V shed 4 bases and J 4 bases; nucleotides not matched to a gene: 8. Germline-derived CDR1 and CDR2 are SGHNT and YYREEE (reference sequence). Method: immunoSEQ multiplex PCR; TCRdb's copy keeps in-frame clones and lacks some. The profile covers more than 150,000 clones, with around 72% appearing a single time and roughly 13% taken by the ten largest. The receptor was derived from a human donor with chronic lymphocytic leukemia. This specimen was PBMCs, taken after 24 months of ibrutinib treatment. This chain uses TRBV5-4 with TRBJ2-2; 9 nucleotides line up with TRBD1. CDR3 protein: CASSQSDRGGTGELFF. CDR3 bases: TGTGCCAGCAGCCAATCGGACAGGGGAGGCACCGGGGAGCTGTTTTTT.